This TCR beta chain is drawn from a study of T cell clones after liver transplantation. Study-level background: Post-transplant blood was tracked for graft-donor-reactive T cell clones identified in a pre-transplant mixed lymphocyte reaction. Three of eight recipients were HCV-positive; others had non-autoimmune, non-viral indications. At least one year of complete immunosuppression withdrawal without enzymes over twice normal defined tolerance.

This clone was picked up one time. Using immunoSEQ multiplex PCR, the repertoire was profiled, and TCRdb retains in-frame clones only, with some absent. The sample includes roughly 120,000 clones, just over 90% seen only once; the top ten take 0.83%. Trimming cost V 2 bases and J 0 bases; bases outside gene matches: 8. Germline-derived CDR1 and CDR2 are KGHSH and LQKENI. The CDR3 sequence is 17 residues long. The sequencing used CD4+ T cells from blood, collected 12 months after liver transplant. The chain uses TRBV18 and TRBJ1-2; TRBD1 aligns across 8 bases. This sequence was found in a human patient who received a liver transplant. Some of the T cells may derive from the graft donor. CDR3 region: CASSPMPTTGANYGYTF. CDR3 coding DNA: TGTGCCAGCTCACCAATGCCCACGACAGGGGCTAACTATGGCTACACCTTC. The variable domain in full, with the rest retrieved from reference TRBV18 and TRBJ1-2, is NAGVMQNPRHLVRRRGQEARLRCSPMKGHSHVYWYRQLPEEGLKFMVYLQKENIIDESGMPKERFSAEFPKEGPSILRIQQVVRGDSAAYFCASSPMPTTGANYGYTFGSGTRLTVV.